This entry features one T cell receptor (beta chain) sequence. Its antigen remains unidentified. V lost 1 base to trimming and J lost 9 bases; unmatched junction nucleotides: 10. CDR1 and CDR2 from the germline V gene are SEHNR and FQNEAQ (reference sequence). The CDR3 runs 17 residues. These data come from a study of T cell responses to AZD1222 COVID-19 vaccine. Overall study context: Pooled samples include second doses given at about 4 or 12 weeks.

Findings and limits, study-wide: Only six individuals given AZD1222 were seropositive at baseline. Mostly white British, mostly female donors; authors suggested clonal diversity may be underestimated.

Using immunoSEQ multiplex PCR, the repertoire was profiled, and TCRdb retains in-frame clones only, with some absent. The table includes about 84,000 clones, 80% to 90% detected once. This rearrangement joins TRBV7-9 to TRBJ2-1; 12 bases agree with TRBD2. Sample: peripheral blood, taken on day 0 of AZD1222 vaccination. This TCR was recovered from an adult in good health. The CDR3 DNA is TGTGCCAGCAGCTTAGGGCCGCTAGCGGGAGGGCCGGGTGAGCAGTTCTTC. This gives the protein CASSLGPLAGGPGEQFF. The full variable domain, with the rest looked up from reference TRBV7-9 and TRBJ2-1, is DTGVSQNPRHKITKRGQNVTFRCDPISEHNRLYWYRQTLGQGPEFLTYFQNEAQLEKSRLLSDRFSAERPKGSFSTLEIQRTEQGDSAMYLCASSLGPLAGGPGEQFFGPGTRLTVL.